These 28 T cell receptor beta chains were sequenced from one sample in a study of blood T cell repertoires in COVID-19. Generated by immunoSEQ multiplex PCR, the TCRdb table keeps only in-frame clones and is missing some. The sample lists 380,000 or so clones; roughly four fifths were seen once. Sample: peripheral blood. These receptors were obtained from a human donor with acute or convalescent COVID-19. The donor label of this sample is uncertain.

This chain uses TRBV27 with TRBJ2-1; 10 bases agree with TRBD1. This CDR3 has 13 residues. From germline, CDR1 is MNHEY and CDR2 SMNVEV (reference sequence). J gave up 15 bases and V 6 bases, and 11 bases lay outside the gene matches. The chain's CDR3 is CASSPSRQGAPFF. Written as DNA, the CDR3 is TGTGCCAGCAGCCCCAGCCGACAGGGGGCCCCGTTCTTC.

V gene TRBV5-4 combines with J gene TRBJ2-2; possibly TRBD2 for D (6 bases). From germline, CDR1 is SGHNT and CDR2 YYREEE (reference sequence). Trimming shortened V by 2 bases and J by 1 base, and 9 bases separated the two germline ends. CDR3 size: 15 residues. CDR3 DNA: TGTGCCAGCAGCTTATTCGGGGGGAACACCGGGGAGCTGTTTTTT. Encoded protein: CASSLFGGNTGELFF. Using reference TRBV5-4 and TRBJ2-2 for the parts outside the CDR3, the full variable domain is ETGVTQSPTHLIKTRGQQVTLRCSSQSGHNTVSWYQQALGQGPQFIFQYYREEENGRGNFPPRFSGLQFPNYSSELNVNALELDDSALYLCASSLFGGNTGELFFGEGSRLTVL.

The CDR3 coding sequence is TGTGCCACCAGCAGACCCCTCGGGCAGCGGCAAGCGGGGGGGCCAGAATATCGACAAGATACGCAGTATTTT. Protein product: CATSRPLGQRQAGGPEYRQDTQYF. This sequence joins TRBV15 and TRBJ2-3; 10 bases are a match to TRBD2. The CDR3 runs to 24 residues. Germline assignment: CDR1 LNHNV and CDR2 YYDKDF (reference sequence). V was pared by 2 bases and J by 5 bases, with 31 bases of the junction left unmatched.

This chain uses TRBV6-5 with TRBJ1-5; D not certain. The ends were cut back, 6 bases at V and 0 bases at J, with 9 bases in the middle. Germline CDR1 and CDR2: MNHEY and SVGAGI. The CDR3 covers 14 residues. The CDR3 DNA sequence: TGTGCCAGCAGGTCCGTATATAGCAATCAGCCCCAGCATTTT. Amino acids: CASRSVYSNQPQHF.

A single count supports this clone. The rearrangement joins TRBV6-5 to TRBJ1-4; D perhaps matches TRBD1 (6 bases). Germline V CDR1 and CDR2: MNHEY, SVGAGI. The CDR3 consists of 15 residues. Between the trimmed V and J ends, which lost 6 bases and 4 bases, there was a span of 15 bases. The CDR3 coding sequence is TGTGCCAGCAGGCACACGGACAGTTATAATGAAAAACTGTTTTTT. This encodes CASRHTDSYNEKLFF.

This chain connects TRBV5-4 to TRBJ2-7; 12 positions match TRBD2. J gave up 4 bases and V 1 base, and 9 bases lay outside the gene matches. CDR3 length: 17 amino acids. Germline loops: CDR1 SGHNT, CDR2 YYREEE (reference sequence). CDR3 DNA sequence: TGTGCCAGCAGCTTGCTAGCGGGAGGGCCCTCGGTATACGAGCAGTACTTC. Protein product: CASSLLAGGPSVYEQYF.

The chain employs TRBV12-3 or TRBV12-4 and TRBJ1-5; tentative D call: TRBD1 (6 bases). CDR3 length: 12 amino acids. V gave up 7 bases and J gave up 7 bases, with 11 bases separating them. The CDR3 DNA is TGTGCCAGCACCTCGGGACACCAGCCCCAGCATTTT. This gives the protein CASTSGHQPQHF.

The CDR3 region has the DNA TGTGCCAGCTCCCCCAAACAGGGGGCAGGTGATACGCAGTATTTT. It specifies CASSPKQGAGDTQYF. The chain has TRBV18 and TRBJ2-3; 9 bases fit TRBD1. This CDR3 has 15 residues. Looked up from germline, CDR1 is KGHSH and CDR2 is LQKENI. Losses at the gene ends were 6 bases for V and 6 bases for J; bases not matched to a gene: 10.

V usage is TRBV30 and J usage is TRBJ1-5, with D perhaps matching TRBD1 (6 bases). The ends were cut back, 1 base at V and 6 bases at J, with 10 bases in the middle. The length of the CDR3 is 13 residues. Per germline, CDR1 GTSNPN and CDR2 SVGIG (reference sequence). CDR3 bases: TGTGCCTGGAGTGCAGGGGTAGGTCAGCCCCAGCATTTT. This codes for CAWSAGVGQPQHF.

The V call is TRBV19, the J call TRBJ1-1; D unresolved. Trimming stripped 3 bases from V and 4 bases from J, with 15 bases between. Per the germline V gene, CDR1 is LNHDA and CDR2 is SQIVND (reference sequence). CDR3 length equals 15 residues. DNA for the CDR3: TGTGCCAGTAGTATCGGAGGGATATGGGGCACTGAAGCTTTCTTT. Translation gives CASSIGGIWGTEAFF.

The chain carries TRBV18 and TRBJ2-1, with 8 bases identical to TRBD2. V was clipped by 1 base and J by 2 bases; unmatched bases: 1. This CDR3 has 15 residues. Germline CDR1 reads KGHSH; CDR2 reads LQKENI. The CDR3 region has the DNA TGTGCCAGCTCACCACTAGCGGGGCCCTACAATGAGCAGTTCTTC. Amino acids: CASSPLAGPYNEQFF.

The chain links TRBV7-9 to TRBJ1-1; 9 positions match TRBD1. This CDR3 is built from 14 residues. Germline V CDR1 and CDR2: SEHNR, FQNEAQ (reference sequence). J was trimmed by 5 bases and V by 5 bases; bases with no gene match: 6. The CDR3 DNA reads TGTGCCAGCAGCCCACAGGGGGCTGCAACTGAAGCTTTCTTT. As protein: CASSPQGAATEAFF.

CDR3 in DNA: TGTGCCAGCAGCAGGGGACAGGGGGCCCCCGGGGAGCTGTTTTTT. Amino acids: CASSRGQGAPGELFF. The gene calls are TRBV7-8 and TRBJ2-2, with 12 positions matching TRBD1. Germline V CDR1 and CDR2: SGHVS, FQNEAQ. The CDR3 is 15 amino acids. Unmatched junction bases numbered 4, after V lost 5 bases and J lost 6 bases.

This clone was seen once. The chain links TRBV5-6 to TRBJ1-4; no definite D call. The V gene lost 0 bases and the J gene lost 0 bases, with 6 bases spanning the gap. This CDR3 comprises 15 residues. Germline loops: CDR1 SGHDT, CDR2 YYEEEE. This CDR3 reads CASSLGRSTNEKLFF. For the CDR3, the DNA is TGTGCCAGCAGCTTGGGCAGATCAACTAATGAAAAACTGTTTTTT.

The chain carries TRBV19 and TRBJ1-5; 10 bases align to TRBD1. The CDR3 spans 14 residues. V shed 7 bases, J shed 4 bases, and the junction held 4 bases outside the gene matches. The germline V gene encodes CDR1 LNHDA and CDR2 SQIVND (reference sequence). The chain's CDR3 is CASTWTGGNQPQHF. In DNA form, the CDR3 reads TGTGCCAGTACATGGACAGGGGGGAATCAGCCCCAGCATTTT.

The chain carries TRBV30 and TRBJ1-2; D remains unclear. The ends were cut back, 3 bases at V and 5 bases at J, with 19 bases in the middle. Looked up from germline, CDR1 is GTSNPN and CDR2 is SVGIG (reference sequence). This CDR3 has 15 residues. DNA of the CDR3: TGTGCCTGGAGCCCAGGAGGCCCTGGCGTATATGGCTACACCTTC. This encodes CAWSPGGPGVYGYTF. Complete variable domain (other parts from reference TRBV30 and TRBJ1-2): SQTIHQWPATLVQPVGSPLSLECTVEGTSNPNLYWYRQAAGRGLQLLFYSVGIGQISSEVPQNLSASRPQDRQFILSSKKLLLSDSGFYLCAWSPGGPGVYGYTFGSGTRLTVV.

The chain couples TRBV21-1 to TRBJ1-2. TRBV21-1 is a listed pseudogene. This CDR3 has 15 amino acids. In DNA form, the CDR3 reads TGTGCCAGCAGCAAAGAGGCAGCGGCTAACTATGGCTACACCTTC. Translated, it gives CASSKEAAANYGYTF.

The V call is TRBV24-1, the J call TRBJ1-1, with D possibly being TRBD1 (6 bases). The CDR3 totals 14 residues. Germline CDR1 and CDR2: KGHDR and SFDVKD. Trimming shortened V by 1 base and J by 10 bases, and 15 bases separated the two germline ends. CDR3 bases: TGTGCCACCAGTGATTTAGCCACACAGGGTCCAGCTTTCTTT. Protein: CATSDLATQGPAFF.

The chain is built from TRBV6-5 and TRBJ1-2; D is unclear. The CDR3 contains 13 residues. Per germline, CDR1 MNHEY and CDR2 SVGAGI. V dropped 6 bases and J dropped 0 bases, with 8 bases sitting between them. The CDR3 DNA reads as TGTGCCAGCAGAGTGGCAACTAACTATGGCTACACCTTC. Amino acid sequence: CASRVATNYGYTF.

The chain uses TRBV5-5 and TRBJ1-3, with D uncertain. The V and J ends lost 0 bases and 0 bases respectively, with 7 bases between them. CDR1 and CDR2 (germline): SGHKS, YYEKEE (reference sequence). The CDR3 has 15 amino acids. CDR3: CASSLGLPSGNTIYF. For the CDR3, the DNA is TGTGCCAGCAGCTTGGGGCTTCCCTCTGGAAACACCATATATTTT.

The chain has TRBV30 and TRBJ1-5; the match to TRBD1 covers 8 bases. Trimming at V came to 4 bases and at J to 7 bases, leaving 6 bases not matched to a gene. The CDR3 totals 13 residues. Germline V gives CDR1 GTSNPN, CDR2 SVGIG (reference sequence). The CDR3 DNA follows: TGTGCCTGGACAGGGGGCGCAGGCCAGCCCCAGCATTTT. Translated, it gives CAWTGGAGQPQHF.

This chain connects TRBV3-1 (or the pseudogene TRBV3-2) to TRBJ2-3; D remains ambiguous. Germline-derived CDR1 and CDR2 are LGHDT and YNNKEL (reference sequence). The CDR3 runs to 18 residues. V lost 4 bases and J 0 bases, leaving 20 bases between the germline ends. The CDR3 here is CASSPRSSARKSTDTQYF. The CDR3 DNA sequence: TGTGCCAGCAGCCCAAGGTCGAGCGCAAGGAAGAGCACAGATACGCAGTATTTT.

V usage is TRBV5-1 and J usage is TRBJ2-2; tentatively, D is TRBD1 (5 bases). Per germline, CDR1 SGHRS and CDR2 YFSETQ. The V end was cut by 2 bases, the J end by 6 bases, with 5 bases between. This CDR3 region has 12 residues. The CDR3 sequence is CASSFRAGELFF. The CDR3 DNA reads TGCGCCAGCAGCTTCAGGGCCGGGGAGCTGTTTTTT.

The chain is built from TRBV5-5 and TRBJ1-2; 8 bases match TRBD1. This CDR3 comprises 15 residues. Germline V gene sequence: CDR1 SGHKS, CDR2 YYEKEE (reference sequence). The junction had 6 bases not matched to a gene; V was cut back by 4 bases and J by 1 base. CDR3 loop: CASSPQTGVNYGYTF. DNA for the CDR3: TGTGCCAGCAGCCCCCAGACAGGGGTTAACTATGGCTACACCTTC.

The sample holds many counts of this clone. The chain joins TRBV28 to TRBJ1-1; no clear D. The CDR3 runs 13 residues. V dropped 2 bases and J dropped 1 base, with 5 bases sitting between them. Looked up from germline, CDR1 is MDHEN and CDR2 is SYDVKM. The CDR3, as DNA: TGTGCCAGCAGTTTAGTGAGGAACACTGAAGCTTTCTTT. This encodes CASSLVRNTEAFF. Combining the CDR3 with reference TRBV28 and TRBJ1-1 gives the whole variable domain DVKVTQSSRYLVKRTGEKVFLECVQDMDHENMFWYRQDPGLGLRLIYFSYDVKMKEKGDIPEGYSVSREKKERFSLILESASTNQTSMYLCASSLVRNTEAFFGQGTRLTVV.

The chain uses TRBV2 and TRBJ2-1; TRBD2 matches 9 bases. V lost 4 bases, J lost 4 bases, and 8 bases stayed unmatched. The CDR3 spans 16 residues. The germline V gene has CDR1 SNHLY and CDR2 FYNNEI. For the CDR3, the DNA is TGTGCCAGCAGTGTTTCGGGACTAGCTATATACAATGAGCAGTTCTTC. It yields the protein CASSVSGLAIYNEQFF.

For the CDR3, the DNA is TGTGCCAGCCGGGACAGGGGGATCACTGAAGCTTTCTTT. As protein: CASRDRGITEAFF. The rearrangement joins TRBV19 to TRBJ1-1; 11 nucleotides agree with TRBD1. V lost 9 bases and J lost 4; bases outside the gene matches: 4. There are 13 residues in the CDR3. From germline, CDR1 is LNHDA and CDR2 SQIVND (reference sequence).

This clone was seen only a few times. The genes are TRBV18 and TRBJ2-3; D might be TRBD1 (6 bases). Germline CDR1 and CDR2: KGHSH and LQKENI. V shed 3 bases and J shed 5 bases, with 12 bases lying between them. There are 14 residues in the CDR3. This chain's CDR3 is CASSPPGARDTQYF. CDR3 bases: TGTGCCAGCTCACCGCCAGGGGCGAGAGATACGCAGTATTTT. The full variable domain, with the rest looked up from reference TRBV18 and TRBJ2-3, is NAGVMQNPRHLVRRRGQEARLRCSPMKGHSHVYWYRQLPEEGLKFMVYLQKENIIDESGMPKERFSAEFPKEGPSILRIQQVVRGDSAAYFCASSPPGARDTQYFGPGTRLTVL.